This entry is about one TCR beta chain. A read error may produce the germline difference seen at one junction end. This entry is derived from a study of tumor and adjacent non-tumor tissue in lung cancer. Study context: Histology: about a dozen adenocarcinoma, a couple of squamous cell carcinoma, 1 small cell lung cancer.

A modified ARM-PCR protocol with three rounds of nested PCR amplified TCRbeta. TCRdb used MiXCR to reprocess the multiplex PCR reads, holding one entry per CDR3 protein. Here the sample spans about 110,000 distinct CDR3 sequences, about 61% being singletons. The template was RNA from unsorted bulk tissue. This non-tumor lung sample came from over 3 cm beyond the tumor edge. The CDR3 is 15 amino acids. From germline, CDR1 is KGHDR and CDR2 SFDVKD. The sequenced sample was distant non-tumor lung tissue. The TCR was taken from a man in his 60s with non-small cell lung cancer. The chain joins TRBV24-1 to TRBJ2-5; perhaps D is TRBD1 or TRBD2 (5 bases each). The CDR3 coding sequence is TGTGCCATCAGTGAGGGGCAGGGTAATCGAGAGACCCAGTACTTC. Its protein product is CAISEGQGNRETQYF.